The 26 T cell receptor beta chains given below trace back to one sample, sequenced in a study of metastatic and nonmetastatic thyroid tumors. Patients had received no treatment of any kind before thyroid surgery. TCRdb re-analyzed the PCR reads through MiXCR. This sample carries fewer than 15,000 clones, roughly 31% of them seen once, and the ten largest clones take around 16%. The sample taken for sequencing was tumor tissue. All receptors derive from a male donor with papillary thyroid cancer or a benign thyroid nodule (not recorded which). Some clones in this sample may be carry-over from other donors' samples.

Many counts were recorded for this clone. The CDR3 nucleotides read TGTGCCAGCAGCGAACAGGGAGATCAGCCCCAGCATTTT. Its translation is CASSEQGDQPQHF. The chain carries TRBV7-2 and TRBJ1-5; D is possibly TRBD1 (6 bases). With 5 bases removed from V and 5 bases from J, the gap between germline ends came to 10 bases. CDR1 is SGHTA and CDR2 is FQGNSA in the germline V gene. The CDR3 contains 13 residues.

This clone was counted at least ten times. The rearrangement uses TRBV15 and TRBJ1-5, with a weak D call TRBD1 (6 bases). The CDR3 totals 15 residues. Per the germline V gene, CDR1 is LNHNV and CDR2 is YYDKDF (reference sequence). The V and J ends lost 5 bases and 6 bases respectively, with 17 bases between them. DNA of the CDR3: TGTGCCACCAGCTCGCAAGGGGGGGCGGGTCAGCCCCAGCATTTT. Its translation: CATSSQGGAGQPQHF.

This clone was recorded once. CDR3 nucleotides: TGTGCCAGCAGCCCCGACGACCCTTATGGCTACACCTTC. It codes for CASSPDDPYGYTF. V is TRBV11-2 and J is TRBJ1-2; D is unresolved. From germline, CDR1 is SGHAT and CDR2 FQNNGV. The CDR3 spans 13 residues. V shed 5 bases and J shed 5 bases, with 12 bases lying between them.

This clone was seen only a few times. The genes are TRBV6-2 or TRBV6-3 and TRBJ2-7; possible D gene TRBD1, 7 bases. The V gene lost 6 bases and the J gene lost 5 bases, with 14 bases spanning the gap. The germline CDR1 and CDR2 sequences are MNHEY and SVGEGT. The CDR3 contains 13 residues. CDR3 coding DNA: TGTGCCAGCAGCTCAGGGGGGCTCCACGAGCAGTACTTC. Its translation is CASSSGGLHEQYF.

This chain joins TRBV6-1 and TRBJ2-7, with 9 bases fitting TRBD2. The CDR3 sequence is 13 residues long. The germline V gene encodes CDR1 MNHNS and CDR2 SASEGT. CDR3 in amino acids: CSTKFSGGGEQYF. Written as DNA, the CDR3 is TGTTCAACCAAGTTTAGCGGGGGCGGTGAGCAGTACTTC.

This clone came up many times. The rearrangement joins TRBV6-2 or TRBV6-3 to TRBJ2-3; maybe TRBD2 (6 bases). The CDR3 length is 14 residues. Looked up from germline, CDR1 is MNHEY and CDR2 is SVGEGT. The ends were cut back, 4 bases at V and 2 bases at J, with 10 bases in the middle. The CDR3: CASSFGGPTDTQYF. The CDR3 region has the DNA TGTGCCAGCAGTTTCGGAGGGCCCACAGATACGCAGTATTTT.

The CDR3 loop reads CASSPRTQGDEQFF. CDR3 sequence (DNA): TGTGCCAGCTCACCCCGTACCCAGGGGGATGAGCAGTTCTTC. The genes are TRBV18 and TRBJ2-1; TRBD1 aligns across 7 bases. Germline assignment: CDR1 KGHSH and CDR2 LQKENI. This CDR3 region has 14 residues. V shed 3 bases, J shed 8 bases, and the junction held 7 bases outside the gene matches.

The V and J genes are TRBV18 and TRBJ2-6, with 10 bases identical to TRBD2. Germline lookup yields CDR1 KGHSH and CDR2 LQKENI. The CDR3 covers 21 residues. The ends lost 1 base at V and 0 bases at J; junction bases unmatched: 12. The CDR3 is CASSPLYLRLAGLSGANVLTF. The CDR3 DNA sequence: TGTGCCAGCTCACCACTCTACCTCAGACTAGCGGGCCTCTCTGGGGCCAACGTCCTGACTTTC.

This clone is labeled as medium-sized (0.01 to 0.1%). V usage is TRBV20-1 and J usage is TRBJ2-7, with 11 bases lining up with TRBD1. CDR1 and CDR2 (germline): DFQATT, SNEGSKA (reference sequence). Trimming removed 0 bases from V and 3 bases from J; junction bases left unmatched: 4. The length of the CDR3 is 15 residues. Here the CDR3 reads CSARDPGTGGYEQYV. CDR3 sequence (DNA): TGCAGTGCTAGAGATCCCGGGACAGGGGGCTACGAGCAGTACGTC.

This clone is medium-sized (0.01 to 0.1%) within its sample. The V call is TRBV2, the J call TRBJ2-7, with D hard to call. The CDR3 is 12 residues long. The germline V gene encodes CDR1 SNHLY and CDR2 FYNNEI. The V end lost 7 bases, the J end lost 1 base, and 8 bases lay between the germline ends. The CDR3 DNA reads as TGTGCCAGCACCGCCCGATCCTACGAGCAGTACGTC. This gives the protein CASTARSYEQYV.

By proportion, this clone is medium-sized (0.01 to 0.1%). The chain recombines TRBV11-2 with TRBJ1-2; TRBD1 is a possible D gene (6 bases). Germline lookup yields CDR1 SGHAT and CDR2 FQNNGV. The V gene lost 0 bases and the J gene lost 7 bases, with 15 bases spanning the gap. The CDR3 totals 15 residues. The CDR3 DNA reads as TGTGCCAGCAGCTTAGAAAGCGGGGGCGCAGGTGGCTACACCTTC. The encoded protein is CASSLESGGAGGYTF.

This clone is labeled as medium-sized. CDR3 coding DNA: TGCAGTGCTGCAGACGGAGGAAGCACAGATACGCAGTATTTT. This sequence encodes CSAADGGSTDTQYF. V gene TRBV20-1 combines with J gene TRBJ2-3; D is perhaps TRBD2 (5 bases). There are 14 residues in the CDR3. Germline V gene lookup returns CDR1 DFQATT and CDR2 SNEGSKA (reference sequence). V lost 5 bases and J lost 0, with 12 bases in between.

CDR3 loop: CASSFGPEGYTF. CDR3 nucleotide sequence: TGTGCCAGCAGTTTTGGGCCGGAGGGCTACACCTTC. The chain joins TRBV28 to TRBJ1-2; no firm D call. The V gene lost 3 bases and the J gene lost 8 bases, with 10 bases spanning the gap. CDR1 and CDR2 from the germline V gene are MDHEN and SYDVKM. This CDR3 comprises 12 residues.

V and J are TRBV27 and TRBJ2-7; D may be TRBD1 or TRBD2 (6 bases each). CDR1 and CDR2 from the germline V gene are MNHEY and SMNVEV (reference sequence). The CDR3 length is 14 residues. V was pared by 4 bases and J by 5 bases, with 15 bases between. CDR3 coding DNA: TGTGCCAGCAGTTACGGGGGCACTATCAACGAGCAGTACTTC. It yields the protein CASSYGGTINEQYF.

Worth noting for this clone: The germline gene is not matched at one end of the junction; a read error may be the cause. This rearrangement joins TRBV11-1 to TRBJ1-6; D possibly corresponds to TRBD1 (5 bases). The CDR3 runs to 16 residues. Germline V CDR1 and CDR2: SGHAT, FQDESV (reference sequence). CDR3 region: CASGPGTASHNSPLHF. CDR3 coding DNA: TGTGCCAGCGGACCCGGGACCGCCTCCCATAATTCACCCCTCCACTTT. Filled out from reference TRBV11-1 and TRBJ1-6, the complete variable domain reads EAEVAQSPRYKITEKSQAVAFWCDPISGHATLYWYRQILGQGPELLVQFQDESVVDDSQLPKDRFSAERLKGVDSTLKIQPAELGDSAMYLCASGPGTASHNSPLHFGNGTRLTVT.

This clone is categorized as medium-sized. V usage is TRBV3-1 and J usage is TRBJ1-2, with 9 nucleotides matching TRBD1. The V gene end was trimmed by 3 bases and the J gene end by 9 bases; junction bases not matched to a gene: 5. The germline gives CDR1 LGHDT, CDR2 YNNKEL (reference sequence). The CDR3 has 13 residues. The CDR3 bases are TGTGCCAGCAGCCACCGGACAGGGGAAAGCTACACCTTC. The encoded protein is CASSHRTGESYTF.

In this sample, this clone turned up a few times. The chain couples TRBV12-3 or TRBV12-4 to TRBJ1-2, with unresolved D. CDR3 length: 15 residues. The germline V and J ends were trimmed by 6 bases and 7 bases, with 21 bases remaining between them. CDR3 DNA sequence: TGTGCCAGCAGCCCCCCGCCCTTCAGTGCCGCTGGCTACACCTTC. Translation: CASSPPPFSAAGYTF.

This chain uses TRBV7-2 with TRBJ2-3; perhaps TRBD1 as D (6 bases). V lost 5 bases and J lost 4, with 10 bases in between. The germline gives CDR1 SGHTA, CDR2 FQGNSA. The CDR3 is 13 amino acids. In DNA form, the CDR3 reads TGTGCCAGCAGCCAGGACAGATCAGATACGCAGTATTTT. It translates to CASSQDRSDTQYF.

The gene calls are TRBV30 and TRBJ2-1; D remains unclear. Germline assignment: CDR1 GTSNPN and CDR2 SVGIG (reference sequence). With 1 base removed from V and 2 bases from J, the gap between germline ends came to 6 bases. There are 13 residues in the CDR3. CDR3 nucleotides: TGTGCCTGGAGTGGGCTGACCTACAATGAGCAGTTCTTC. It yields the protein CAWSGLTYNEQFF.

This clone was counted at least ten times. This may stem from a read error, because a much larger clone lies one nucleotide away. The CDR3 region has the DNA TGTGCCAGCAGTGGCATGGGGTGGGTGGGGGGGGCCTTTTATGAGCAGTTCTTC. Protein sequence: CASSGMGWVGGAFYEQFF. The V call is TRBV6-4, the J call TRBJ2-1, with D maybe TRBD2 (7 bases). Trimming shortened V by 4 bases and J by 8 bases, and 27 bases separated the two germline ends. The germline V gene encodes CDR1 MRHNA and CDR2 SNTAGT. This CDR3 contains 18 residues.

This clone came up many times. A much larger clone is a single base away; this may be a read error. The same CDR3 is also encoded by other DNA sequences in this sample. The genes are TRBV6-6 and TRBJ2-7; tentatively, D is TRBD2 (6 bases). Germline CDR1 reads MNHNY; CDR2 reads SVGAGI (reference sequence). This CDR3 is 14 amino acids long. The V gene lost 0 bases and the J gene lost 7 bases, with 13 bases spanning the gap. CDR3 residues: CASSYSVPGGEQYF. In DNA, the CDR3 is TGTGCCAGCAGTTACTCGGTTCCCGGAGGGGAGCAGTACTTC.

This clone has ten or more counts. The genes are TRBV7-8 and TRBJ2-5, with 7 nucleotides matching TRBD2. The junction had 2 bases not matched to a gene; V was cut back by 3 bases and J by 1 base. CDR1 and CDR2 from the germline V gene are SGHVS and FQNEAQ. The CDR3 has 14 residues. Here the CDR3 reads CASSFPGGQETQYF. The CDR3 coding sequence is TGTGCCAGCAGCTTCCCGGGGGGCCAAGAGACCCAGTACTTC.

The J gene is TRBJ2-1, the V gene TRBV11-3; D may be TRBD1 (6 bases). Germline V gene sequence: CDR1 SGHNT, CDR2 YENEEA. With 5 bases removed from V and 9 bases from J, the gap between germline ends came to 17 bases. The CDR3 consists of 14 residues. CDR3 in amino acids: CASSPTGSPAEQFF. The CDR3, as DNA: TGTGCCAGCAGCCCGACAGGATCGCCTGCTGAGCAGTTCTTC.

This clone counts as large (0.1 to 1%). The J gene is TRBJ2-7, the V gene TRBV4-1; 12 positions match TRBD2. CDR3 size: 15 residues. The V gene end was trimmed by 4 bases and the J gene end by 3 bases; junction bases not matched to a gene: 4. CDR1 is MGHRA and CDR2 is YSYEKL in the germline V gene. The CDR3 protein is CASSLQLAGGYEQYV. The DNA for the CDR3 is TGCGCCAGCAGCCTCCAACTAGCGGGAGGCTACGAGCAGTACGTC.

At least ten counts were recorded for this clone. This chain joins TRBV15 and TRBJ2-2; 7 positions agree with TRBD2. V dropped 8 bases and J dropped 6; count of bases not matched to a gene: 18. CDR1 is LNHNV, CDR2 YYDKDF, per germline (reference sequence). The CDR3 length is 17 residues. CDR3 residues: CATRQRDGRWVSGELFF. Here the CDR3 DNA reads TGTGCCACCCGGCAGCGGGATGGGAGATGGGTATCCGGGGAGCTGTTTTTT.

Details on this clone: A junction boundary mismatches the germline segment, possibly from a read error. V and J are TRBV5-1 and TRBJ2-3, with D uncertain. Germline V CDR1 and CDR2: SGHRS, YFSETQ. The CDR3 extends over 13 amino acids. The CDR3 protein is CASRLDDADTLYF. As DNA, the CDR3 is TGCGCAAGCAGATTGGACGACGCAGATACGCTGTATTTT.